A selection of T cell receptor beta chains follows, all from one sample in a study of cytomegalovirus exposure and HLA in healthy donors. Using immunoSEQ multiplex PCR, the repertoire was profiled, and TCRdb retains in-frame clones only, with some absent. The table records 100,000 or so clones, approximately 95% of them present only once. Sequenced material: PBMCs. The receptors shown here come from a woman between 18 and 29 years old in good health and CMV-seronegative. Both conserved end residues are part of each CDR3. The D gene is left open where the match is weak. A clone size is listed for some rows: how often the clone was seen (once, few, many), or a class if it is expanded.

CDR3: CASSLAARGRGLTGELFF
DNA: TGTGCCAGCAGCTTAGCGGCCAGGGGGCGCGGGCTTACCGGGGAGCTGTTTTTT
size: .
J: TRBJ2-2
D: TRBD1
V: TRBV7-2

CDR3: CASSLATGTRDNEQFF
DNA: TGTGCCAGCAGTTTAGCCACCGGGACTAGAGACAATGAGCAGTTCTTC
size: .
J: TRBJ2-1
D: TRBD2
V: TRBV27

CDR3: CASSPSRLSQETQYF
DNA: TGTGCCAGCTCACCATCCAGACTTAGCCAAGAGACCCAGTACTTC
size: .
J: TRBJ2-5
D: .
V: TRBV18

CDR3: CASRQENQPQHF
DNA: TGTGCCAGCAGACAGGAAAATCAGCCCCAGCATTTT
size: .
J: TRBJ1-5
D: .
V: TRBV6-6

CDR3: CASSVGGDPYNEQFF
DNA: TGTGCCAGCAGCGTAGGGGGGGATCCCTACAATGAGCAGTTCTTC
size: .
J: TRBJ2-1
D: .
V: TRBV9

CDR3: CASSQKTGVEAFF
DNA: TGTGCCAGTAGTCAGAAGACAGGCGTTGAAGCTTTCTTT
size: .
J: TRBJ1-1
D: .
V: TRBV19

CDR3: CASGLREKNTEAFF
DNA: TGTGCTAGTGGTTTGCGGGAGAAGAACACTGAAGCTTTCTTT
size: .
J: TRBJ1-1
D: .
V: TRBV12-5

CDR3: CASAPQGATEAFF
DNA: TGTGCCAGCGCACCGCAGGGGGCAACTGAAGCTTTCTTT
size: .
J: TRBJ1-1
D: TRBD1
V: TRBV9

CDR3: CASSAGQQGEQFF
DNA: TGTGCCAGCAGTGCCGGCCAGCAGGGTGAGCAGTTCTTC
size: .
J: TRBJ2-1
D: .
V: TRBV6-1

CDR3: CASSVGPPGGNQPQHF
DNA: TGTGCCAGCAGCGTCGGACCTCCGGGAGGCAATCAGCCCCAGCATTTT
size: .
J: TRBJ1-5
D: .
V: TRBV5-4

CDR3: CASSFGLAGGRSYNEQFF
DNA: TGTGCCAGCAGCTTTGGACTAGCGGGGGGGAGGTCCTACAATGAGCAGTTCTTC
size: .
J: TRBJ2-1
D: TRBD2
V: TRBV11-3

CDR3: CASSVAGTVNTEAFF
DNA: TGCGCCAGCAGCGTTGCAGGCACAGTGAACACTGAAGCTTTCTTT
size: .
J: TRBJ1-1
D: .
V: TRBV5-1

CDR3: CASSLGGNEQYF
DNA: TGTGCCAGCAGTTTGGGGGGGAACGAGCAGTACTTC
size: .
J: TRBJ2-7
D: TRBD2
V: TRBV6-5

CDR3: CASSPQIRQFSEQYF
DNA: TGTGCCAGCAGCCCCCAGATAAGACAGTTCAGCGAGCAGTACTTC
size: .
J: TRBJ2-7
D: .
V: TRBV13

CDR3: CSVLSGTGGPDTQYF
DNA: TGCAGCGTCCTCTCCGGGACAGGGGGCCCAGATACGCAGTATTTT
size: .
J: TRBJ2-3
D: TRBD1
V: TRBV29-1

CDR3: CASSLSGTGNNQPQHF
DNA: TGCGCCAGCAGCTTATCCGGGACAGGGAACAATCAGCCCCAGCATTTT
size: .
J: TRBJ1-5
D: TRBD1
V: TRBV5-1

CDR3: CASSLVRGAMSSGNTIYF
DNA: TGTGCCAGCAGCTTGGTACGAGGAGCCATGAGCTCTGGAAACACCATATATTTT
size: .
J: TRBJ1-3
D: .
V: TRBV5-8

CDR3: CASNAQGSREQYF
DNA: TGTGCCAGTAACGCACAGGGGTCCCGCGAGCAGTACTTC
size: few
J: TRBJ2-7
D: TRBD1
V: TRBV19

CDR3: CASSQETSDAYNEQFF
DNA: TGCGCCAGCAGCCAAGAGACTAGCGACGCCTACAATGAGCAGTTCTTC
size: .
J: TRBJ2-1
D: TRBD2
V: TRBV4-1

CDR3: CASSSQRRSNQPQHF
DNA: TGTGCCAGCAGCAGCCAAAGGCGGAGCAATCAGCCCCAGCATTTT
size: .
J: TRBJ1-5
D: .
V: TRBV5-4

CDR3: CASSLPTAFALTGELFF
DNA: TGTGCCAGCAGCTTGCCGACAGCGTTCGCACTCACCGGGGAGCTGTTTTTT
size: .
J: TRBJ2-2
D: .
V: TRBV5-5

CDR3: CAWSVYLGVGNQPQHF
DNA: TGTGCCTGGAGTGTATATCTGGGAGTCGGCAATCAGCCCCAGCATTTT
size: .
J: TRBJ1-5
D: .
V: TRBV30

CDR3: CASSWGGNTEAFF
DNA: TGTGCCAGCAGCTGGGGGGGGAACACTGAAGCTTTCTTT
size: .
J: TRBJ1-1
D: .
V: TRBV7-2

CDR3: CSVVSQGIEAFF
DNA: TGCAGCGTTGTATCTCAGGGGATTGAAGCTTTCTTT
size: .
J: TRBJ1-1
D: .
V: TRBV29-1

CDR3: CSVSPSAAQETQYF
DNA: TGCAGCGTTTCCCCGTCAGCGGCCCAAGAGACCCAGTACTTC
size: .
J: TRBJ2-5
D: .
V: TRBV29-1

CDR3: CASSLRASGVYNEQFF
DNA: TGTGCCAGCAGCTTAAGGGCTAGCGGGGTCTACAATGAGCAGTTCTTC
size: .
J: TRBJ2-1
D: TRBD2
V: TRBV13

CDR3: CASSKQGGTEAFF
DNA: TGTGCCAGCAGCAAACAGGGTGGTACTGAAGCTTTCTTT
size: .
J: TRBJ1-1
D: .
V: TRBV9

CDR3: CASSQPRGLAGGYEQFF
DNA: TGTGCCAGCAGCCAACCCAGAGGACTAGCGGGAGGGTATGAGCAGTTCTTC
size: .
J: TRBJ2-1
D: TRBD2
V: TRBV14

CDR3: CASSSWTSGLYQETQYF
DNA: TGTGCCAGCAGCTCTTGGACTAGCGGGCTGTACCAAGAGACCCAGTACTTC
size: .
J: TRBJ2-5
D: TRBD2
V: TRBV5-6

CDR3: CASSRGLAVTDTQYF
DNA: TGTGCCAGCAGCCGCGGACTAGCGGTAACAGATACGCAGTATTTT
size: .
J: TRBJ2-3
D: TRBD2
V: TRBV5-6

CDR3: CASSDWTVQAVPQHF
DNA: TGTGCCAGCAGTGACTGGACAGTCCAGGCTGTGCCCCAGCATTTT
size: .
J: TRBJ1-5
D: .
V: TRBV6-1

CDR3: CASSSRTDSQETQYF
DNA: TGCGCCAGCAGCTCGCGGACAGACAGCCAAGAGACCCAGTACTTC
size: .
J: TRBJ2-5
D: .
V: TRBV5-1

CDR3: CASSYYGQGFYEQYF
DNA: TGTGCCAGCAGTTACTATGGACAGGGCTTCTACGAGCAGTACTTC
size: .
J: TRBJ2-7
D: TRBD1
V: TRBV6-5

CDR3: CASKRQTAIYEQYF
DNA: TGTGCCAGTAAAAGACAGACGGCCATCTACGAGCAGTACTTC
size: .
J: TRBJ2-7
D: .
V: TRBV5-8

CDR3: CASSEEGQGLGRNIQYF
DNA: TGTGCCAGCAGTGAAGAGGGACAGGGCCTGGGTCGAAACATTCAGTACTTC
size: .
J: TRBJ2-4
D: TRBD1
V: TRBV2

CDR3: CASSPSIQGAGNEKLFF
DNA: TGTGCCAGCAGTCCCTCTATACAGGGGGCGGGTAATGAAAAACTGTTTTTT
size: .
J: TRBJ1-4
D: TRBD1
V: TRBV2

CDR3: CASSEGAGWMDTQYF
DNA: TGTGCCAGCAGTGAAGGGGCAGGGTGGATGGATACGCAGTATTTT
size: .
J: TRBJ2-3
D: .
V: TRBV6-1

CDR3: CASSIVPRQGAYNEQFF
DNA: TGTGCCAGTAGTATAGTCCCGCGACAGGGGGCTTACAATGAGCAGTTCTTC
size: .
J: TRBJ2-1
D: TRBD1
V: TRBV19

CDR3: CASSPIGGENTGELFF
DNA: TGTGCCAGCTCCCCTATCGGGGGGGAGAACACCGGGGAGCTGTTTTTT
size: .
J: TRBJ2-2
D: TRBD2
V: TRBV18

CDR3: CASSQQQGEANVLTF
DNA: TGTGCCAGCAGCCAGCAACAGGGGGAGGCCAACGTCCTGACTTTC
size: .
J: TRBJ2-6
D: TRBD1
V: TRBV4-2

CDR3: CASSLEPGLAGTTQYF
DNA: TGTGCCAGCAGCTTAGAGCCGGGACTAGCGGGAACGACGCAGTATTTT
size: .
J: TRBJ2-3
D: TRBD2
V: TRBV11-2

CDR3: CASSLVAALKNTGELFF
DNA: TGCGCCAGCAGCTTGGTGGCAGCGCTGAAGAACACCGGGGAGCTGTTTTTT
size: .
J: TRBJ2-2
D: .
V: TRBV5-1

CDR3: CASSFDRVAFF
DNA: TGCGCCAGCAGTTTCGACAGGGTAGCTTTCTTT
size: .
J: TRBJ1-1
D: TRBD1
V: TRBV10-2

CDR3: CASSSNSGGQETQYF
DNA: TGTGCTAGCAGCTCCAATAGCGGGGGGCAAGAGACCCAGTACTTC
size: .
J: TRBJ2-5
D: TRBD2
V: TRBV7-7

CDR3: CATTGPGVAYNEQFF
DNA: TGTGCCACCACCGGTCCGGGGGTCGCATACAATGAGCAGTTCTTC
size: .
J: TRBJ2-1
D: .
V: TRBV19

CDR3: CASSLVQDTEAFF
DNA: TGTGCCAGCAGCTTGGTACAGGACACTGAAGCTTTCTTT
size: .
J: TRBJ1-1
D: .
V: TRBV5-4

CDR3: CASSIGGPEAFF
DNA: TGTGCCAGTAGTATCGGGGGGCCTGAAGCTTTCTTT
size: .
J: TRBJ1-1
D: .
V: TRBV19

CDR3: CASSARGKGINYGYTF
DNA: TGTGCCAGCAGCGCCAGGGGAAAGGGAATCAACTATGGCTACACCTTC
size: .
J: TRBJ1-2
D: .
V: TRBV7-2

CDR3: CASIWGSSTDTQYF
DNA: TGTGCCAGCATCTGGGGCTCAAGCACAGATACGCAGTATTTT
size: .
J: TRBJ2-3
D: .
V: TRBV28

CDR3: CASSEGGWGYGYTF
DNA: TGTGCCAGCAGTGAAGGGGGCTGGGGCTATGGCTACACCTTC
size: .
J: TRBJ1-2
D: .
V: TRBV6-1